The T cell receptor beta chain under discussion was sequenced for a study of shared clonotypes between healthy human individuals. The V end lost 1 base, the J end lost 1 base, and 5 bases lay between the germline ends. Looked up from germline, CDR1 is SGDLS and CDR2 is YYNGEE. The CDR3 extends over 13 amino acids. Details on this clone: The same CDR3 arises from other DNA sequences in this sample as well.

The repertoire was sequenced with immunoSEQ multiplex PCR; TCRdb's copy has only in-frame clones and lacks some. This sample carries roughly 760,000 clones, roughly 70% of them seen once, and the ten largest clones take approximately 1.6%. Source material: memory CD4+ T cells sorted from blood. Subset reported: CD45RA-negative fraction. This rearrangement joins TRBV9 to TRBJ1-1; TRBD1 might be the D (5 bases). The receptor was derived from a woman between 25 and 40 years old in good health. The CDR3 loop is CASSVQGNTEAFF. CDR3 sequence (DNA): TGTGCCAGCAGCGTACAGGGGAACACTGAAGCTTTCTTT.